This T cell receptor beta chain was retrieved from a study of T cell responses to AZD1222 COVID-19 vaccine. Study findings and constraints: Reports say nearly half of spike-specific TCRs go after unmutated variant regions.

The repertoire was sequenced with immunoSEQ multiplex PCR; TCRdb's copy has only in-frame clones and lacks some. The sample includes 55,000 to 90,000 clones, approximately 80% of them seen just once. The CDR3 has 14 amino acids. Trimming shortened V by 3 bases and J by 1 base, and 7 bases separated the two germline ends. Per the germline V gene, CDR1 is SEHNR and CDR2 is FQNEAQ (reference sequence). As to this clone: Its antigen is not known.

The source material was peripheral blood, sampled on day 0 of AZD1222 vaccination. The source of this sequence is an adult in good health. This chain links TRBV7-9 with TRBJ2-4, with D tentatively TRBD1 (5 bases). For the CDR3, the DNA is TGTGCCAGCAGCTTGGGGCTTGCCAAAAACATTCAGTACTTC. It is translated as CASSLGLAKNIQYF.